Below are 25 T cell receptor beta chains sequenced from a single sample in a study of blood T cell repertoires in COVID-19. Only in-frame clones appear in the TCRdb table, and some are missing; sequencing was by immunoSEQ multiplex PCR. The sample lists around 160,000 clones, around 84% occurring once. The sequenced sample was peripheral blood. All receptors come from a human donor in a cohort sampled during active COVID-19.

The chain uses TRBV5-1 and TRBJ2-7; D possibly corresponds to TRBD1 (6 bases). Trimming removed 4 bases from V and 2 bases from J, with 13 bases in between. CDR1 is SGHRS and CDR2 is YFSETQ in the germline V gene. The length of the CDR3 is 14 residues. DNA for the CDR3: TGCGCCAGCAGCCTGCAGGGGACCCCCTACGAGCAGTACTTC. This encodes CASSLQGTPYEQYF.

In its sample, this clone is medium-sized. The CDR3 reads CASNGQGNTGELFF. The CDR3 DNA reads as TGTGCCAGCAATGGACAGGGGAACACCGGGGAGCTGTTTTTT. J is TRBJ2-2 and V is TRBV7-9, with TRBD1 matching over 8 bases. The CDR3 runs to 14 residues. The V gene's germline CDR1 is SEHNR and CDR2 FQNEAQ (reference sequence). Trimming at V came to 7 bases and at J to 1 base, leaving 2 bases not matched to a gene.

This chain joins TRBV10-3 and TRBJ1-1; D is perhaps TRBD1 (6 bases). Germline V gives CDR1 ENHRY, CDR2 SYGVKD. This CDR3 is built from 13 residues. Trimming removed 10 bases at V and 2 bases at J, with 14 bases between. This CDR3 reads CATTGQLNTEAFF. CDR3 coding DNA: TGTGCCACCACAGGACAGCTCAACACTGAAGCTTTCTTT.

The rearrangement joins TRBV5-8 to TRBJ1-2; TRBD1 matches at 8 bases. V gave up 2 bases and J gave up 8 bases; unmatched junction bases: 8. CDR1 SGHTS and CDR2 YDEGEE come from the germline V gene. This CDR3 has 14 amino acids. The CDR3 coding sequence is TGTGCCAGCAGCTTACCCGGGACAGGCGGCGGCTACACCTTC. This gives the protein CASSLPGTGGGYTF.

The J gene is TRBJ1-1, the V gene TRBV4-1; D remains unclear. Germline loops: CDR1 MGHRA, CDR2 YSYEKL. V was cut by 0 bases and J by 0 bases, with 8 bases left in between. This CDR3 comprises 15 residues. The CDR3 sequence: CASSQDLTLNTEAFF. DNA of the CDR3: TGCGCCAGCAGCCAAGACTTGACACTGAACACTGAAGCTTTCTTT.

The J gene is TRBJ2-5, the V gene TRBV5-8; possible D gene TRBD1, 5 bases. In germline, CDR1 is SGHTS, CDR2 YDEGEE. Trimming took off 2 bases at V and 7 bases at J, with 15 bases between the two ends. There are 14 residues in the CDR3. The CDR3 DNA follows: TGTGCCAGCAGCTTCAGGGCAGCCAAGGGGACCCAGTACTTC. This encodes CASSFRAAKGTQYF.

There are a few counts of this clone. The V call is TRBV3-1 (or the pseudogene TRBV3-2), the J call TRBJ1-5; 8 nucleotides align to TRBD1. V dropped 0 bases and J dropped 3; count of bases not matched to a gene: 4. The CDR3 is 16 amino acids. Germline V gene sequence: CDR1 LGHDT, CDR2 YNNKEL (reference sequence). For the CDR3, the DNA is TGTGCCAGCAGCCAAGATGGGACAGGCGTCAATCAGCCCCAGCATTTT. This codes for CASSQDGTGVNQPQHF.

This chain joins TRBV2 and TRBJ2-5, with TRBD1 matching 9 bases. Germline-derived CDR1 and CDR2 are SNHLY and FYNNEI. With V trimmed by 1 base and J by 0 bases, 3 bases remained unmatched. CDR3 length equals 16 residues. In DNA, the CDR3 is TGTGCCAGCAGTGAAGGGGACAGGGTGTACCAAGAGACCCAGTACTTC. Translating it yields CASSEGDRVYQETQYF.

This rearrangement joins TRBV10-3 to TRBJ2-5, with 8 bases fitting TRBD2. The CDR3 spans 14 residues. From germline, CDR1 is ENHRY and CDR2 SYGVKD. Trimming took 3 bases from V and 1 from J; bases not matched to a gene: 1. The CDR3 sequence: CAISDGGVQETQYF. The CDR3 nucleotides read TGTGCCATCAGTGACGGGGGGGTCCAAGAGACCCAGTACTTC.

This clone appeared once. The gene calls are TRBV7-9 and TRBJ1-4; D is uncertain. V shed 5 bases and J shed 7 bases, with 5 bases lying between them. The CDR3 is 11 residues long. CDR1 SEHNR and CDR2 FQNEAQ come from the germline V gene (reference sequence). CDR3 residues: CASSLREKLFF. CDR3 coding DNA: TGTGCCAGCAGCCTCCGTGAAAAACTGTTTTTT.

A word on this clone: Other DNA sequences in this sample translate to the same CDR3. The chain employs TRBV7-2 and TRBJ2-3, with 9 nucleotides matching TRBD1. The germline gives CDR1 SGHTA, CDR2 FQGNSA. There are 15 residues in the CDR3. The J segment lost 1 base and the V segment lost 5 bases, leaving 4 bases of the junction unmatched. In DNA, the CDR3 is TGTGCCAGCAGCACCAGGACAGGGGGCACAGATACGCAGTATTTT. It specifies CASSTRTGGTDTQYF.

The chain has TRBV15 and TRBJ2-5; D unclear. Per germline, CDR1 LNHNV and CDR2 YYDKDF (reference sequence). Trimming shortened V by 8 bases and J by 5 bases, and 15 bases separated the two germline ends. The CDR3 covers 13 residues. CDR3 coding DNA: TGTGCCACCGGAGTACACCAAAGGGAGACCCAGTACTTC. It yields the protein CATGVHQRETQYF.

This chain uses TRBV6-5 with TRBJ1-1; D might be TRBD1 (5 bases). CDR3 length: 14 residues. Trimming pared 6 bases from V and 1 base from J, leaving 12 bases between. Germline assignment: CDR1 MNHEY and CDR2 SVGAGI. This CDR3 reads CASRSGMGNTEAFF. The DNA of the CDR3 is TGTGCCAGCAGATCAGGGATGGGGAACACTGAAGCTTTCTTT.

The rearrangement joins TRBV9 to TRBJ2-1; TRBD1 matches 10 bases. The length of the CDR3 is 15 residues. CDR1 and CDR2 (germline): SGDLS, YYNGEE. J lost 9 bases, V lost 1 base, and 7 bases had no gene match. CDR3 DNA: TGTGCCAGCAGCGTAAGGGGGACAGGGGATGGTGAGCAGTTCTTC. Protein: CASSVRGTGDGEQFF.

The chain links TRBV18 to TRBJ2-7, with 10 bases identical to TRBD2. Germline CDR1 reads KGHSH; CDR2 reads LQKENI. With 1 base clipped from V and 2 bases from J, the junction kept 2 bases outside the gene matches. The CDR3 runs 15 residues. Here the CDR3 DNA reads TGTGCCAGCTCACCACAAAGCGGGGGGGCCTACGAGCAGTACTTC. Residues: CASSPQSGGAYEQYF. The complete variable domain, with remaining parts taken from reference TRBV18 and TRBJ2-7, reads NAGVMQNPRHLVRRRGQEARLRCSPMKGHSHVYWYRQLPEEGLKFMVYLQKENIIDESGMPKERFSAEFPKEGPSILRIQQVVRGDSAAYFCASSPQSGGAYEQYFGPGTRLTVT.

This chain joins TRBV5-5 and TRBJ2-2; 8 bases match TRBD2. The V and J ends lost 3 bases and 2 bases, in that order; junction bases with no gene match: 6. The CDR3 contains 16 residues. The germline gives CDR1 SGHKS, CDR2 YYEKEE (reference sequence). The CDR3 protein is CASSWGSGGNTGELFF. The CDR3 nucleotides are TGTGCCAGCAGCTGGGGGAGCGGGGGTAACACCGGGGAGCTGTTTTTT.

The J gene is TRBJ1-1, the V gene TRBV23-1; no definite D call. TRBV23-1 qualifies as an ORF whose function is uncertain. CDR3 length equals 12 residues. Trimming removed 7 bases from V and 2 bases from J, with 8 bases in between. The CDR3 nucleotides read TGCGCCAGCACCGGCGGTAACACTGAAGCTTTCTTT. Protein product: CASTGGNTEAFF.

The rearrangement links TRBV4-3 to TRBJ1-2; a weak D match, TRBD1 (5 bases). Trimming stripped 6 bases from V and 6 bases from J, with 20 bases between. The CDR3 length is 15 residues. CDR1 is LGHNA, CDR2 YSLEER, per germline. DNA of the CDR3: TGCGCCAGCAGTCAATGGACACAGGCGGGGGATGGCTACACCTTC. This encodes CASSQWTQAGDGYTF.

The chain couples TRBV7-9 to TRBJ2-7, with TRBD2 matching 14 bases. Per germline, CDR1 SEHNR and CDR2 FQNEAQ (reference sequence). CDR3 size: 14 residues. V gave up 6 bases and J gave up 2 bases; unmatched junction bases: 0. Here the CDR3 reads CASRTSGGAYEQYF. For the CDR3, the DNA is TGTGCCAGCAGGACTAGCGGGGGGGCCTACGAGCAGTACTTC.

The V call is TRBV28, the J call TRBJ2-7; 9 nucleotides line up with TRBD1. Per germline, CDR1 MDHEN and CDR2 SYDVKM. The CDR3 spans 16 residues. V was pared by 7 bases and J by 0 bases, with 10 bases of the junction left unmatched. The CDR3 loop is CASKGTGTGASYEQYF. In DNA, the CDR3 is TGTGCCAGCAAAGGGACAGGGACCGGGGCCTCCTACGAGCAGTACTTC.

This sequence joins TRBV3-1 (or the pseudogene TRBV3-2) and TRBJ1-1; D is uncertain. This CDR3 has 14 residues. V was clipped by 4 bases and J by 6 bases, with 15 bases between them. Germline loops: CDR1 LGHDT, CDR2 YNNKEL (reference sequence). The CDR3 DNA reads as TGTGCCAGCAGCCCCTCGCCAGGCTACTCTGAAGCTTTCTTT. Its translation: CASSPSPGYSEAFF.

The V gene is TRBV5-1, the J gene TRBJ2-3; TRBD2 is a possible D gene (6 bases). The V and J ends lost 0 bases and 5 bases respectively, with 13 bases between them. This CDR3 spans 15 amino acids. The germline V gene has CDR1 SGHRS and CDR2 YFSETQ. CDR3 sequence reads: CASSLGHAGGDTQYF. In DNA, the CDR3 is TGCGCCAGCAGCTTGGGGCACGCCGGGGGAGATACGCAGTATTTT. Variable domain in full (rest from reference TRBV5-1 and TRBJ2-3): KAGVTQTPRYLIKTRGQQVTLSCSPISGHRSVSWYQQTPGQGLQFLFEYFSETQRNKGNFPGRFSGRQFSNSRSEMNVSTLELGDSALYLCASSLGHAGGDTQYFGPGTRLTVL.

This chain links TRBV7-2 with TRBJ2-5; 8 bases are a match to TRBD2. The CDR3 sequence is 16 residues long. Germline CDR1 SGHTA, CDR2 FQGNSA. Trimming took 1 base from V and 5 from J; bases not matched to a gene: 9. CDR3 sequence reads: CASSLGPGLGGETQYF. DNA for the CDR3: TGTGCCAGCAGCTTAGGACCGGGACTAGGGGGGGAGACCCAGTACTTC.

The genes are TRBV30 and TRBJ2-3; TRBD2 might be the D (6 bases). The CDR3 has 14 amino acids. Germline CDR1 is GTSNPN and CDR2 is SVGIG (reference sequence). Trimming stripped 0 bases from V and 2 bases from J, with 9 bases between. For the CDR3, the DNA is TGTGCCTGGAGTGTGGGCGGGATCACAGATACGCAGTATTTT. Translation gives CAWSVGGITDTQYF.

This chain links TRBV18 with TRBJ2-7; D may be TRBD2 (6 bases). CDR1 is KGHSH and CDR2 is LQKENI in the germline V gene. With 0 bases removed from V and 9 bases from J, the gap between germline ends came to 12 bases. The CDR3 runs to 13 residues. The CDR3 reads CASSPPGREAQYF. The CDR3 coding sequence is TGTGCCAGCTCACCACCGGGCAGGGAGGCGCAGTACTTC.